These 16 T cell receptor beta chains originate from one sample sequenced in a study of blood T cell repertoires in COVID-19. Sequencing used immunoSEQ multiplex PCR; TCRdb keeps in-frame clones, though not all of them. The profile shows about 90,000 clones, 90% of them singletons. The sequencing sample was made of peripheral blood. The receptors were gathered from a middle-aged man with acute or convalescent COVID-19.

The chain carries TRBV4-1 and TRBJ1-5; 8 nucleotides align to TRBD1. This CDR3 has 16 amino acids. With V trimmed by 4 bases and J by 3 bases, 8 bases remained unmatched. The germline CDR1 and CDR2 sequences are MGHRA and YSYEKL. The CDR3 DNA reads as TGCGCCAGCAGCCGCATCCAGGGACAGGACAATCAGCCCCAGCATTTT. This gives the protein CASSRIQGQDNQPQHF.

This clone has a handful of counts. This rearrangement joins TRBV18 to TRBJ1-1; 12 bases align to TRBD1. Trimming removed 4 bases from V and 7 bases from J; junction bases left unmatched: 10. Germline loops: CDR1 KGHSH, CDR2 LQKENI. CDR3 length: 16 amino acids. The CDR3 region is CASSLNSGTGGNEAFF. CDR3 DNA sequence: TGTGCCAGCTCACTAAATTCCGGGACAGGGGGCAATGAAGCTTTCTTT.

The V and J genes are TRBV11-2 and TRBJ1-2, with D hard to call. Per the germline V gene, CDR1 is SGHAT and CDR2 is FQNNGV. The CDR3 sequence is 11 residues long. V was shortened by 8 bases and J by 3 bases, with 7 bases between the two germline ends. The CDR3 protein is CASRRDYGYTF. The CDR3 DNA is TGTGCCAGCCGGAGGGACTATGGCTACACCTTC.

The chain links TRBV14 to TRBJ2-1; 12 bases fit TRBD2. Germline V gene lookup returns CDR1 SGHDN and CDR2 FVKESK. V lost 0 bases and J lost 8; bases outside the gene matches: 5. The CDR3 loop spans 16 amino acids. CDR3 protein: CASSQDLPSGGDEQFF. The CDR3, as DNA: TGTGCCAGCAGCCAAGATCTTCCTAGCGGGGGGGATGAGCAGTTCTTC.

This chain connects TRBV3-1 (or the pseudogene TRBV3-2) to TRBJ2-1, with no clear D. The CDR3 is made up of 14 amino acids. Germline assignment: CDR1 LGHDT and CDR2 YNNKEL (reference sequence). Trimming pared 3 bases from V and 7 bases from J, leaving 13 bases between. CDR3 region: CASSHRTVKNEQFF. The CDR3 DNA reads as TGTGCCAGCAGCCATCGAACAGTTAAGAATGAGCAGTTCTTC.

The chain links TRBV3-1 (or the pseudogene TRBV3-2) to TRBJ2-1, with 7 bases fitting TRBD2. In germline, CDR1 is LGHDT, CDR2 YNNKEL (reference sequence). Trimming took 4 bases from V and 7 from J; bases not matched to a gene: 10. The CDR3 has 15 residues. The CDR3 nucleotides are TGTGCCAGCAGCCCCGGGACTAATAAGGTGAATGAGCAGTTCTTC. It translates to CASSPGTNKVNEQFF.

The chain recombines TRBV5-1 with TRBJ1-2; a weak D match, TRBD1 (6 bases). Germline V lookup: CDR1 SGHRS, CDR2 YFSETQ. Trimming cost V 7 bases and J 5 bases, with 18 bases left between them. The CDR3 loop spans 14 amino acids. Here the CDR3 reads CASAYGGLGYGYTF. The CDR3 DNA reads TGCGCCAGCGCGTACGGGGGGCTAGGGTATGGCTACACCTTC.

The chain joins TRBV10-2 to TRBJ2-1; 8 nucleotides align to TRBD2. The junction had 7 bases not matched to a gene; V was cut back by 5 bases and J by 4 bases. The CDR3 length is 15 residues. Germline CDR1 reads WSHSY; CDR2 reads SAAADI. CDR3 bases: TGCGCCAGCAGTCGCAGCGGGAGTCCATACAATGAGCAGTTCTTC. Amino acid sequence: CASSRSGSPYNEQFF.

This sequence joins TRBV6-1 and TRBJ2-3; a weak D match, TRBD2 (6 bases). In germline, CDR1 is MNHNS, CDR2 SASEGT. The CDR3 totals 18 residues. The V gene lost 2 bases and the J gene lost 1 base, with 19 bases spanning the gap. In DNA, the CDR3 is TGTGCCAGCAGTGAACTGGCGGGGAGCTCAATTGGCACAGATACGCAGTATTTT. Translating it yields CASSELAGSSIGTDTQYF.

This clone has just a few counts. The chain carries TRBV4-3 and TRBJ1-1; 7 nucleotides agree with TRBD1. Germline loops: CDR1 LGHNA, CDR2 YSLEER. CDR3 length equals 15 residues. After removal of 0 bases from V and 1 base from J, the junction contained 2 bases not matched to a gene. The CDR3 loop reads CASSQDYRGNTEAFF. The DNA for the CDR3 is TGCGCCAGCAGCCAAGATTACAGGGGGAACACTGAAGCTTTCTTT.

The V gene is TRBV18, the J gene TRBJ2-5; 11 bases are a match to TRBD1. Per the germline V gene, CDR1 is KGHSH and CDR2 is LQKENI. This CDR3 is built from 17 residues. V shed 4 bases, J shed 5 bases, and the junction held 12 bases outside the gene matches. For the CDR3, the DNA is TGTGCCAGCTCACGGACCGTGGGGACAGGGGGGATGGAGACCCAGTACTTC. Its translation: CASSRTVGTGGMETQYF.

The gene calls are TRBV19 and TRBJ2-1; D is perhaps TRBD2 (6 bases). Germline CDR1 and CDR2: LNHDA and SQIVND (reference sequence). This CDR3 contains 13 residues. V lost 6 bases, J lost 6 bases, and 12 bases lay in between. DNA of the CDR3: TGTGCCAGTAGGTCGGAGGGTACCAATGAGCAGTTCTTC. Residues: CASRSEGTNEQFF.

In nucleotides, the CDR3 is TGTGCCAGCAGCTTCGACAGGGAAGAGACCCAGTACTTC. This gives the protein CASSFDREETQYF. The chain combines TRBV5-6 with TRBJ2-5, with 7 bases identical to TRBD1. The ends lost 2 bases at V and 3 bases at J; junction bases unmatched: 1. Germline CDR1 reads SGHDT; CDR2 reads YYEEEE. The CDR3 runs to 13 residues.

J is TRBJ1-2 and V is TRBV3-1 (or the pseudogene TRBV3-2); D possibly corresponds to TRBD1 (6 bases). Germline CDR1 and CDR2: LGHDT and YNNKEL (reference sequence). This CDR3 comprises 16 residues. V shed 2 bases and J shed 4 bases, with 17 bases lying between them. Here the CDR3 reads CASSQRLRTGSYGYTF. The CDR3, as DNA: TGTGCCAGCAGCCAACGCCTCCGTACAGGGAGCTATGGCTACACCTTC.

The J gene is TRBJ1-5, the V gene TRBV30, with D possibly being TRBD1 (6 bases). Germline V gene lookup returns CDR1 GTSNPN and CDR2 SVGIG (reference sequence). V was shortened by 2 bases and J by 4 bases, with 15 bases between the two germline ends. The CDR3 sequence is 15 residues long. CDR3 loop: CAWSSQGAGNQPQHF. Written as DNA, the CDR3 is TGTGCCTGGAGTTCACAGGGAGCGGGGAATCAGCCCCAGCATTTT.

This chain uses TRBV7-9 with TRBJ2-7, with a possible D match to TRBD2 (6 bases). The CDR3 totals 14 residues. Germline V gene lookup returns CDR1 SEHNR and CDR2 FQNEAQ (reference sequence). V was cut by 1 base and J by 6 bases, with 13 bases left in between. The CDR3 DNA follows: TGTGCCAGCAGCTTAGGAGGCCTCGGGGGCGAGCAGTACTTC. Amino acid sequence: CASSLGGLGGEQYF.